The clone carrying this TCR beta chain was observed once. The data derive from a study of PD-L1 blockade in urothelial cancer. Across the study: Analyses used blood from 3 weeks (second dose) and 6 weeks after treatment start.

CDR1 and CDR2 (germline): LNHDA, SQIVND (reference sequence). The CDR3 sequence is 15 residues long. Trimming cost V 3 bases and J 7 bases; bases outside gene matches: 6. Time point defined: peripheral blood 6 weeks after treatment start. Clones were read by immunoSEQ multiplex PCR, and TCRdb kept only the in-frame ones, dropping some. The sample holds around 110,000 clones; 75% to 95% are singletons and the top ten take approximately 3.8%. The TCR originated in a man aged 60 to 75 with urothelial cancer. This specimen was PBMCs, taken around atezolizumab (anti-PD-L1) treatment. V usage is TRBV19 and J usage is TRBJ2-1, with 10 nucleotides matching TRBD2. The CDR3 reads CASSMEAGGPNEQFF. The CDR3 DNA reads as TGTGCCAGTAGTATGGAAGCGGGAGGGCCAAATGAGCAGTTCTTC.